This T cell receptor beta chain was identified in a study of T cells in Graves' hyperthyroidism and ophthalmopathy. Points from the study as a whole: The model anticipated ophthalmopathy a median about six months pre-onset. Also found in blood were most expanded thyroid clonotypes above 0.001.

The CDR3 has 14 residues. Trimming pared 5 bases from V and 10 bases from J, leaving 15 bases between. CDR1 is MDHEN, CDR2 SYDVKM, per germline. Fresh peripheral blood, roughly 10 ml, was the source of the PBMCs. This clonotype was seen many times. The antigen remains undetermined. Researchers amplified the TCR beta CDR3 regions from RNA transcripts. The study used the HTBI primer set for a first-round RT-PCR of the TCR CDR3. TCRdb reprocessed the multiplex PCR reads via MiXCR and lists one record per CDR3 protein. The sample holds under 250,000 distinct CDR3 sequences, about a sixth seen once. This TCR was sampled from a man between 45 and 60 years old with Graves' hyperthyroidism. This rearrangement joins TRBV28 to TRBJ1-6; TRBD1 is a possible D gene (6 bases). Sequencing used blood. The CDR3 sequence: CASSLWTESSPLHF. CDR3 bases: TGTGCCAGCAGTCTGTGGACAGAAAGCTCACCCCTCCACTTT.